Sequencing of this T cell receptor (beta chain) was carried out in a study of T-cell reconstitution after alpha-beta-depleted transplantation in children. Unique molecular identifiers were used to barcode this TCRbeta library. MiXCR, applied by TCRdb to the PCR reads, yields one record per CDR3 protein. The sample consists of roughly 500,000 distinct CDR3 sequences, around 13% of them appearing once. The CDR3 extends over 15 amino acids. In germline, CDR1 is SGHTA, CDR2 FQGNSA. V was trimmed by 1 base and J by 4 bases, leaving 14 bases between them. This receptor was identified in a human donor who donated a stem cell graft to a child with combined immunodeficiency. The V and J genes are TRBV7-2 and TRBJ2-7; possibly TRBD2 for D (5 bases). This sample comprised PBMCs from the stem cell graft donor, obtained from the stem cell graft. The CDR3 here is CASSLVWGREYEQYF. CDR3 DNA sequence: TGTGCCAGCAGCTTAGTTTGGGGAAGGGAGTACGAGCAGTACTTC.